Sequencing of this TCR beta chain was carried out in a study of blood T cells in healthy people across ages (dated by TCRdb to between 2014 and 2017). Looking at the study overall: In model experiments, roughly one uniquely barcoded TCR beta cDNA molecule per two T cells was captured by template switching. Using the same blood draw, the study looked at two additional independent replicas of 1 million unique cDNA reads for two donors, one aged 18 to 30 and the other aged 80 or older. Using deep sequencing normalized with unique cDNA molecular identifiers, the study measured how TCR beta repertoire diversity changes with age. The donors were split into four age groups: young (average roughly 15 years), middle-aged (roughly 39), aged (over 55) and long-lived (about 82). Donors of different ages were randomly distributed across sequencing lanes to avoid experimental bias.

The 35 to 40 donors, aged about 6 to 95 years, were systemically healthy Caucasian individuals from Russia. Each donor gave approximately 9.4 milliliters of peripheral blood, drawn into EDTA-treated Vacutainer tubes. Ficoll-Paque density-gradient centrifugation was used to isolate PBMCs, with at least 6 million per sample. Trizol reagent was used to extract total RNA from the PBMCs, yielding at least 5 micrograms per sample. For every donor, flow cytometry on a PBMC aliquot measured the percentage of naive CD45RAhigh/CD27high T cells. This clonotype has only a few counts. Its antigen has not been determined. No per-base quality is available; no much larger clone lies one base away. CDR1 and CDR2 (MNHEY, SMNVEV) derive from the germline V gene (reference sequence). The junction carries 27 bases between V and J, which are trimmed by 2 bases and 4 bases respectively. The CDR3 holds 20 amino acids from the cysteine to the phenylalanine. Of all the DNA, just the CDR3 is kept, 60 bases in frame from base 1.

Study-wide conclusions, independent of this receptor: As age increased, observed TCR beta diversity per million T cells dropped in a roughly linear way, and a significant reduction was already evident by age about 36. Because donor CMV infection status was unknown, age-related changes in expanded clonotypes were potentially confounded. Compared with the aged group, more naive CD4+ T cells, fewer expanded clones and increased TCR diversity were shown by the long-lived group, suggesting age selection. Because profiling used bulk unsorted PBMCs, naive and antigen-experienced compartments could not be compared conclusively. A strong correlation was found between observed TCR beta diversity and the percentage of naive T cells measured by flow cytometry. Estimates of total diversity based on one million sequenced T cells were considered lower bounds and underestimates.

Receptor amplification or capture employed 5' RACE. Reads for this sample came from an Illumina HiSeq 2500. The second PCR ran for about 6 to 11 cycles and used a J-beta primer mix along with a sample-barcoded 5' primer. A unique molecular identifier was introduced onto each TCR beta cDNA molecule by a template-switch 5' adaptor carrying 12 random nucleotides. Each sample yielded at least 3 million CDR3-containing paired-end reads. First-strand cDNA synthesis was performed from all RNA using the Mint cDNA synthesis kit, with priming by a TRBC-specific oligonucleotide. After uracil-DNA glycosylase treatment, a first 18-cycle PCR used universal primers M1SS and BC2_uni_R on all cDNA. The original methods were these. For normalization, 1 million high-quality reads, each with a distinct molecular identifier, were randomly selected from each sample. Reads with shared molecular identifiers were discarded instead of being binned into consensus sequences. MiTCR, run with a Q25 quality threshold and the strictest error-elimination algorithm, handled CDR3 identification, clonotype clustering and error correction. A nonparametric unseen species model using Euler transformation provided a lower-bound estimate of total TCR beta diversity. The public reads were reprocessed in TCRdb via fastp at Q25 and MiXCR, keeping in-frame beta chains. Merged by CDR3 protein, the rows form single entries marked with the most common genes and DNA. TCRdb's processing, not the study's, gives the V and J calls here. The sample profile shows about a million distinct CDR3 sequences; just over 50% of them were found once. The ten most abundant clones make up roughly 23% of the sample.

The chain is encoded by TRBV27 joined to TRBJ2-1; a tentative D match to TRBD2 spans 5 bases. The clonotype was recovered from a woman between 55 and 75 years old in good health. Sequencing was done on a sample of blood. The CDR3 sequence is CASSLGRASIENLGYNEQFF. Here is the DNA: TGTGCCAGCAGTTTAGGGCGGGCTAGCATAGAAAACCTGGGATACAATGAGCAGTTCTTC.